The 18 T cell receptor beta chains presented below share a single source sample, sequenced in a study of T cells expressing NK-cell markers. TCRdb re-called the 5' RACE reads; one entry per CDR3 protein, DNA not given. The table gives about 460,000 distinct CDR3 sequences; the top ten clones make up 1.4% of it. The specimen was blood T cells: a sorted CD56 or NKG2C T cell subset, CD4+ or CD8+ T cells, or bulk PBMC T cells (not recorded which). These receptors originate from a woman aged 45-60 years in good health.

The rearrangement links TRBV5-1 to TRBJ1-4; with no DNA, the TCRdb D assignment of TRBD1 cannot be verified. Germline V CDR1 and CDR2: SGHRS, YFSETQ. The CDR3 runs to 16 residues. The chain's CDR3 is CASSPGQQPTNEKLFF. The full variable domain, with the rest looked up from reference TRBV5-1 and TRBJ1-4, is KAGVTQTPRYLIKTRGQQVTLSCSPISGHRSVSWYQQTPGQGLQFLFEYFSETQRNKGNFPGRFSGRQFSNSRSEMNVSTLELGDSALYLCASSPGQQPTNEKLFFGSGTQLSVL.

This chain connects TRBV12-3 or TRBV12-4 to TRBJ1-1; TCRdb proposes TRBD1, but this gene call is untestable without DNA. This CDR3 comprises 15 residues. CDR3 sequence reads: CASSSWDRLNTEAFF.

V and J are TRBV5-1 and TRBJ2-5; the D call from TCRdb, TRBD2, cannot be confirmed without DNA. CDR1 is SGHRS and CDR2 is YFSETQ in the germline V gene. CDR3 length: 16 amino acids. This chain's CDR3 is CASIPGLAGRVETQYF.

The rearrangement uses TRBV18 and TRBJ2-3; the TRBD1 assignment by TCRdb is unverifiable without DNA. This CDR3 region has 18 residues. The germline gives CDR1 KGHSH, CDR2 LQKENI. The CDR3 spells CASSLTLRGGEASDTQYF.

The genes are TRBV5-4 and TRBJ2-3; TCRdb outputs TRBD2, but without DNA this stays unchecked. Germline V gene data show CDR1 as SGHNT and CDR2 as YYREEE (reference sequence). This CDR3 region has 15 residues. The CDR3 is CASSLGAGGLGTQYF. Combining the CDR3 with reference TRBV5-4 and TRBJ2-3 gives the whole variable domain ETGVTQSPTHLIKTRGQQVTLRCSSQSGHNTVSWYQQALGQGPQFIFQYYREEENGRGNFPPRFSGLQFPNYSSELNVNALELDDSALYLCASSLGAGGLGTQYFGPGTRLTVL.

V is TRBV12-3 or TRBV12-4 and J is TRBJ2-1. The CDR3 is 15 amino acids. CDR3 sequence reads: CASSLARRVYNEQFF.

The chain recombines TRBV6-5 with TRBJ2-5; TCRdb outputs TRBD1, but without DNA this stays unchecked. The CDR3 is 15 residues long. The germline gives CDR1 MNHEY, CDR2 SVGAGI. The CDR3 reads CASSYGGLPQETQYF.

The chain recombines TRBV11-2 with TRBJ1-3. The CDR3 has 13 residues. Germline CDR1 SGHAT, CDR2 FQNNGV. The CDR3 sequence is CASSLERRNTIYF.

CDR3 protein: CASSPSRGYGEQFF. The V and J genes are TRBV18 and TRBJ2-1; the TCRdb call, TRBD1, lacks DNA for checking. This CDR3 has 14 amino acids. Per the germline V gene, CDR1 is KGHSH and CDR2 is LQKENI.

The genes are TRBV20-1 and TRBJ1-2; the TRBD1 assignment by TCRdb is unverifiable without DNA. The CDR3 extends over 17 amino acids. Germline assignment: CDR1 DFQATT and CDR2 SNEGSKA (reference sequence). The CDR3 spells CSARDFGTGGGNSGYTF.

This chain connects TRBV12-3 or TRBV12-4 to TRBJ2-2; lacking DNA, the TRBD1 call made by TCRdb goes unchecked. There are 14 residues in the CDR3. Here the CDR3 reads CASEGTRGPGSCFF.

The chain recombines TRBV20-1 with TRBJ1-1; TCRdb gives TRBD1 as the D gene, but with no DNA this cannot be confirmed. The CDR3 is 15 residues long. CDR1 is DFQATT and CDR2 is SNEGSKA in the germline V gene (reference sequence). CDR3 sequence reads: CSAYLNNRVRTEAFF.

This chain connects TRBV24-1 to TRBJ2-1; the TRBD2 assignment by TCRdb is unverifiable without DNA. Germline V gene data show CDR1 as KGHDR and CDR2 as SFDVKD. The CDR3 has 14 residues. CDR3 region: CATSEGLLTNEQFF.

The chain employs TRBV4-1 and TRBJ2-1; TCRdb reports TRBD2, a call that lacks DNA to check it against. CDR3 length: 17 amino acids. Germline CDR1 MGHRA, CDR2 YSYEKL. The CDR3 reads CASSQEGTSGRGNEQFF.

The chain joins TRBV4-1 to TRBJ2-1; TCRdb outputs TRBD1, but without DNA this stays unchecked. Germline V gene data show CDR1 as MGHRA and CDR2 as YSYEKL. CDR3 size: 16 residues. CDR3 sequence reads: CASSPRGGGNSNEQFF.

This rearrangement joins TRBV6-5 to TRBJ1-2. Looked up from germline, CDR1 is MNHEY and CDR2 is SVGAGI. The CDR3 runs to 15 residues. CDR3 loop: CASSYDLLAKYGYTF.

The chain uses TRBV4-2 and TRBJ1-3. The V gene's germline CDR1 is LGHNA and CDR2 YNFKEQ. The CDR3 is 13 amino acids. This chain's CDR3 is CASSQDLGNTIYF.

The CDR3 reads CASSFPMETQYF. The chain carries TRBV7-8 and TRBJ2-5. The CDR3 has 12 residues. Germline V CDR1 and CDR2: SGHVS, FQNEAQ.